This TCR beta chain was observed in a study of T-cell reconstitution after alpha-beta-depleted transplantation in children. This clonotype was recorded at least ten times. Its antigen remains unknown. Regarding the study as a whole: Alpha-beta T cells about two months after transplant reportedly derived from several hundred expanded graft clones. A year had passed since transplant, and T-cell counts and diversity by then came mostly from newly produced T cells. For some patients, TCRbeta diversity was high at day 60 because of recipient T cells and thymic progenitors that survived.

Preparation of the TCRbeta library used unique molecular identifiers. TCRdb itself ran the PCR reads through MiXCR, one entry per CDR3 protein. The sample records hundreds of thousands of distinct CDR3 sequences, around 12% being singletons. The V gene end was trimmed by 4 bases and the J gene end by 4 bases; junction bases not matched to a gene: 6. Germline-derived CDR1 and CDR2 are DFQATT and SNEGSKA (reference sequence). This CDR3 comprises 14 residues. Sequencing was performed on PBMCs, taken before TCRalphabeta/CD19-depleted stem cell transplant. The V gene is TRBV20-1, the J gene TRBJ1-5; TRBD1 matches at 8 bases. The TCR originated in a girl aged 2 to 9 with congenital amegakaryocytic thrombocytopenia, due to receive a stem cell transplant. In nucleotides, the CDR3 is TGCAGTGCTACTCAGGGGGCGGAAAATCAGCCCCAGCATTTT. It specifies CSATQGAENQPQHF.